Presented here are 13 T cell receptor beta chains from one specimen sequenced in a study of blood T cell repertoires in COVID-19. Produced via immunoSEQ multiplex PCR; TCRdb's table is partial and in-frame only. This table holds 250,000 to 300,000 clones, over 80% found once. Sequenced sample: peripheral blood. These receptors originate from a man in his fifties or sixties who had recovered from COVID-19.

CDR3 in DNA: TGTGCCAGCAGCCCCCGCGTGGCGGGGAAAGAGACCCAGTACTTC. Translated, it gives CASSPRVAGKETQYF. The chain links TRBV7-2 to TRBJ2-5; D might be TRBD2 (6 bases). Germline CDR1 reads SGHTA; CDR2 reads FQGNSA. Trimming took off 5 bases at V and 3 bases at J, with 16 bases between the two ends. The CDR3 is 15 residues long.

V is TRBV15 and J is TRBJ1-1, with D possibly TRBD1 on 5 matching bases. The germline V gene has CDR1 LNHNV and CDR2 YYDKDF (reference sequence). The V and J ends lost 1 base and 5 bases respectively, with 14 bases between them. CDR3 size: 15 residues. The CDR3 here is CATSRGGGPRTEAFF. DNA of the CDR3: TGTGCCACCAGCAGAGGGGGCGGACCCCGGACTGAAGCTTTCTTT.

The chain employs TRBV10-1 and TRBJ1-3; weak D call: TRBD1 (6 bases). CDR1 and CDR2 from the germline V gene are WNHNN and SYGVQD (reference sequence). The CDR3 consists of 12 residues. The V end lost 8 bases, the J end lost 4 bases, and 9 bases lay between the germline ends. This chain's CDR3 is CASYRVGNTIYF. The CDR3 nucleotides are TGCGCCAGCTACAGGGTCGGAAACACCATATATTTT.

The chain combines TRBV5-4 with TRBJ1-4; D is unresolved. This CDR3 region has 15 residues. The V and J ends lost 0 bases and 2 bases respectively, with 8 bases between them. Germline V gene data show CDR1 as SGHNT and CDR2 as YYREEE (reference sequence). CDR3 loop: CASSLGGSTNEKLFF. For the CDR3, the DNA is TGTGCCAGCAGCTTGGGAGGTTCGACTAATGAAAAACTGTTTTTT.

CDR3: CASSLGGMRNSPLHF. Written as DNA, the CDR3 is TGTGCCAGCAGCCTCGGGGGGATGAGGAATTCACCCCTCCACTTT. The chain joins TRBV7-9 to TRBJ1-6, with D maybe TRBD1 (5 bases). The CDR3 has 15 residues. Trimming removed 5 bases from V and 7 bases from J, with 15 bases in between. Germline-derived CDR1 and CDR2 are SEHNR and FQNEAQ (reference sequence).

V and J are TRBV4-1 and TRBJ2-7; possibly TRBD1 for D (6 bases). The CDR3 has 15 residues. Germline CDR1 is MGHRA and CDR2 is YSYEKL. V lost 4 bases to trimming and J lost 3 bases, with 16 bases between them. This CDR3 is CASSLRDTGSYEQYF. The CDR3, as DNA: TGCGCCAGCAGCCTACGGGACACCGGCAGCTACGAGCAGTACTTC.

The gene calls are TRBV29-1 and TRBJ1-2; 10 bases fit TRBD1. The J segment lost 4 bases and the V segment lost 1 base, leaving 3 bases of the junction unmatched. The germline V gene encodes CDR1 SQVTM and CDR2 ANQGSEA. The CDR3 spans 14 residues. CDR3 residues: CSVEGQGAIYGYTF. The CDR3 region has the DNA TGCAGCGTTGAAGGACAGGGGGCGATCTATGGCTACACCTTC.

This clone was counted a single time. The CDR3 DNA is TGCAGCGTTGTTGCGGCTAGCGGGATGTCCTACAATGAGCAGTTCTTC. The encoded protein is CSVVAASGMSYNEQFF. This chain joins TRBV29-1 and TRBJ2-1, with 9 bases identical to TRBD2. The germline V gene has CDR1 SQVTM and CDR2 ANQGSEA. CDR3 size: 16 residues. Losses at the gene ends were 4 bases for V and 1 base for J; bases not matched to a gene: 8.

This sequence joins TRBV5-6 and TRBJ1-1; D not certain. CDR3 size: 14 residues. V lost 6 bases and J lost 0, with 12 bases in between. Germline V lookup: CDR1 SGHDT, CDR2 YYEEEE. The CDR3 bases are TGTGCCAGCACCCAACAGAGACTGAACACTGAAGCTTTCTTT. It encodes CASTQQRLNTEAFF.

This rearrangement joins TRBV2 to TRBJ2-3; maybe TRBD1 (5 bases). This CDR3 is 14 amino acids long. From germline, CDR1 is SNHLY and CDR2 FYNNEI. V lost 6 bases, J lost 3 bases, and 13 bases lay in between. The CDR3 spells CASRPGKSTDTQYF. As DNA, the CDR3 is TGTGCCAGCAGGCCAGGGAAATCAACAGATACGCAGTATTTT.

The CDR3 loop reads CASSLKGRGALSEQYF. The CDR3, as DNA: TGTGCCAGCAGTTTAAAAGGTCGGGGGGCGCTTTCCGAGCAGTACTTC. The gene calls are TRBV27 and TRBJ2-7, with D perhaps TRBD2 (7 bases). V lost 2 bases and J 6 bases, leaving 20 bases between the germline ends. The CDR3 has 16 amino acids. The germline V gene encodes CDR1 MNHEY and CDR2 SMNVEV (reference sequence).

This clone has ten or more counts. This chain connects TRBV19 to TRBJ2-2; 12 nucleotides line up with TRBD1. After removal of 6 bases from V and 6 bases from J, the junction contained 11 bases not matched to a gene. The CDR3 runs 17 residues. CDR1 and CDR2 from the germline V gene are LNHDA and SQIVND (reference sequence). The CDR3: CASRGDRDRGLAGELFF. DNA of the CDR3: TGTGCCAGTAGGGGCGATCGGGACAGGGGGCTGGCCGGGGAGCTGTTTTTT.

In DNA form, the CDR3 reads TGTGCCAGCTCGACAGACAGGGGCACTGAAGCTTTCTTT. Translated, it gives CASSTDRGTEAFF. The V gene is TRBV18, the J gene TRBJ1-1; 8 nucleotides line up with TRBD1. The CDR3 totals 13 residues. The J segment lost 4 bases and the V segment lost 6 bases, leaving 4 bases of the junction unmatched. CDR1 and CDR2 from the germline V gene are KGHSH and LQKENI. The full variable domain, completed using reference TRBV18 and TRBJ1-1, is NAGVMQNPRHLVRRRGQEARLRCSPMKGHSHVYWYRQLPEEGLKFMVYLQKENIIDESGMPKERFSAEFPKEGPSILRIQQVVRGDSAAYFCASSTDRGTEAFFGQGTRLTVV.